The next 17 T cell receptor beta chains were all read from a single sample in a study of response to subunit inactivated influenza vaccine. TCRdb recomputed calls from the RT-PCR reads with MiXCR, one row per CDR3 protein. The data contain about 650,000 distinct CDR3 sequences, approximately 14% of them singletons. The source was PBMCs from blood, collected 11 to 12 days after vaccination. These receptors came from a man over 45 who received an inactivated influenza vaccine.

The sample holds many counts of this clonotype. This chain connects TRBV12-3 or TRBV12-4 to TRBJ1-5; no reliable D call. The CDR3 length is 14 residues. V dropped 3 bases and J dropped 1 base, with 7 bases sitting between them. The CDR3 region is CASSFSGSNQPQHF. CDR3 coding DNA: TGTGCCAGCAGTTTTTCGGGCAGCAATCAGCCCCAGCATTTT.

This clonotype came up a few times. V gene TRBV4-3 combines with J gene TRBJ2-1, with a tentative D call TRBD2 (7 bases). Germline V lookup: CDR1 LGHNA, CDR2 YSLEER. The V end was cut by 3 bases, the J end by 7 bases, with 16 bases between. The CDR3 spans 15 residues. The CDR3 loop reads CASSQGAGVSNEQFF. The CDR3 region has the DNA TGCGCCAGCAGCCAGGGGGCGGGGGTCTCTAATGAGCAGTTCTTC.

This clonotype was recorded many times. This chain connects TRBV6-2 or TRBV6-3 to TRBJ2-7; D possibly uses TRBD1 or TRBD2 (5 bases each). This CDR3 has 12 amino acids. V lost 6 bases and J lost 6, with 12 bases in between. The germline V gene encodes CDR1 MNHEY and CDR2 SVGEGT. The DNA of the CDR3 is TGTGCCAGCAGAAAGATCGGGGCCGAGCAGTACTTC. It is translated as CASRKIGAEQYF.

This clonotype came up a few times. The genes are TRBV5-1 and TRBJ2-7, with 10 bases aligning to TRBD2. CDR1 SGHRS and CDR2 YFSETQ come from the germline V gene. The V segment lost 0 bases and the J segment 3 bases; nucleotides outside the gene matches: 3. The CDR3 runs to 15 residues. For the CDR3, the DNA is TGCGCCAGCAGCTTGGCTAGCGGGAGCGGCTACGAGCAGTACTTC. This codes for CASSLASGSGYEQYF.

The chain joins TRBV5-1 to TRBJ1-4, with 8 bases identical to TRBD1. The germline V gene encodes CDR1 SGHRS and CDR2 YFSETQ. After removal of 4 bases from V and 8 bases from J, the junction contained 10 bases not matched to a gene. CDR3 size: 15 residues. The CDR3 DNA is TGCGCCAGCAGCGGCGACAGGGGAGGAAACGAAAAACTGTTTTTT. Translation gives CASSGDRGGNEKLFF.

CDR3 sequence (DNA): TGCAGTGCCTCGACGGGCCGCACAGATACGCAGTATTTT. Translating gives CSASTGRTDTQYF. The chain employs TRBV20-1 and TRBJ2-3; D unresolved. Between the trimmed V and J ends, which lost 6 bases and 1 base, there was a span of 11 bases. The CDR3 covers 13 residues. The germline V gene has CDR1 DFQATT and CDR2 SNEGSKA (reference sequence).

The chain uses TRBV20-1 and TRBJ2-7, with 9 nucleotides matching TRBD2. The J segment lost 5 bases and the V segment lost 0 bases, leaving 8 bases of the junction unmatched. Germline V gives CDR1 DFQATT, CDR2 SNEGSKA (reference sequence). This CDR3 comprises 15 residues. Here the CDR3 reads CSARERSAGGNEQYF. The CDR3 DNA reads TGCAGTGCTAGAGAGCGTTCGGCGGGAGGGAACGAGCAGTACTTC.

This clonotype was seen only a few times. The gene calls are TRBV6-2 or TRBV6-3 and TRBJ2-7; 12 bases line up with TRBD1. V shed 8 bases and J 5 bases; nucleotides not matched to a gene: 16. This CDR3 comprises 17 residues. CDR1 and CDR2 from the germline V gene are MNHEY and SVGEGT. CDR3 residues: CASSLPGQGAKVHEQYF. The CDR3 bases are TGTGCCAGCTCTCTCCCGGGACAGGGGGCGAAAGTCCACGAGCAGTACTTC.

The V and J genes are TRBV7-8 and TRBJ2-6, with no clear D. Trimming took off 2 bases at V and 0 bases at J, with 5 bases between the two ends. The CDR3 runs 15 residues. Germline V gives CDR1 SGHVS, CDR2 FQNEAQ. CDR3 residues: CASSLKASGANVLTF. The CDR3 nucleotides read TGTGCCAGCAGCTTAAAAGCCTCTGGGGCCAACGTCCTGACTTTC.

This clonotype was detected a few times. The chain employs TRBV18 and TRBJ2-7, with unresolved D. The CDR3 covers 20 residues. Trimming took 0 bases from V and 0 from J, leaving 24 bases between them. Germline loops: CDR1 KGHSH, CDR2 LQKENI. The CDR3 region has the DNA TGTGCCAGCTCACCACCGTCTTCCGTAACAAAATTCATCCCCTCCTACGAGCAGTACTTC. Encoded protein: CASSPPSSVTKFIPSYEQYF.

This clonotype has a handful of counts. The chain links TRBV5-1 to TRBJ2-1; 7 positions match TRBD2. The CDR3 is made up of 15 amino acids. V lost 4 bases, J lost 8 bases, and 12 bases stayed unmatched. Per the germline V gene, CDR1 is SGHRS and CDR2 is YFSETQ. CDR3 residues: CASSRILRERDEQFF. The CDR3 DNA follows: TGCGCCAGCAGCAGGATTCTGCGGGAGCGCGATGAGCAGTTCTTC.

The chain combines TRBV20-1 with TRBJ2-3; 9 positions agree with TRBD1. V was pared by 2 bases and J by 3 bases, with 3 bases of the junction left unmatched. Germline CDR1 reads DFQATT; CDR2 reads SNEGSKA (reference sequence). The CDR3 covers 14 residues. CDR3 sequence (DNA): TGCAGTGCTAGAAGGGACAGGGTAACAGATACGCAGTATTTT. This gives the protein CSARRDRVTDTQYF.

V gene TRBV7-9 combines with J gene TRBJ2-5; D is undetermined. The CDR3 spans 17 residues. V was trimmed by 0 bases and J by 3 bases, leaving 17 bases between them. CDR1 is SEHNR, CDR2 FQNEAQ, per germline (reference sequence). CDR3 region: CASSLAALSAAKETQYF. In nucleotides, the CDR3 is TGTGCCAGCAGCTTAGCGGCCCTAAGCGCCGCTAAAGAGACCCAGTACTTC. Drawing the rest from reference TRBV7-9 and TRBJ2-5, the complete variable domain is DTGVSQNPRHKITKRGQNVTFRCDPISEHNRLYWYRQTLGQGPEFLTYFQNEAQLEKSRLLSDRFSAERPKGSFSTLEIQRTEQGDSAMYLCASSLAALSAAKETQYFGPGTRLLVL.

This clonotype was seen more than once but under ten times. This chain connects TRBV2 to TRBJ2-7; D tentatively fits TRBD1 or TRBD2 (5 bases each). CDR1 and CDR2 from the germline V gene are SNHLY and FYNNEI. Trimming cost V 4 bases and J 3 bases, with 13 bases left between them. CDR3 length equals 14 residues. The CDR3 loop reads CASSGEGAGYEQYF. As DNA, the CDR3 is TGTGCCAGCAGTGGAGAAGGGGCGGGCTACGAGCAGTACTTC.

This clonotype was counted between two and nine times. The conserved phenylalanine or tryptophan is not found at the CDR3 terminus, so this likely reflects a read error. This chain uses TRBV6-1 with TRBJ2-6; the D gene is possibly TRBD1 (6 bases). Germline V gives CDR1 MNHNS, CDR2 SASEGT. This CDR3 is built from 15 residues. Trimming pared 6 bases from V and 0 bases from J, leaving 9 bases between. CDR3 DNA sequence: TGTGCCAGCAGAGGCAGGGGCTCTGGGGCCAACGTCCTGACTTTA. Its protein is CASRGRGSGANVLTL.

The table lists this clonotype with many counts. This chain connects TRBV20-1 to TRBJ2-3, with a possible D match to TRBD2 (6 bases). Germline CDR1 reads DFQATT; CDR2 reads SNEGSKA (reference sequence). V dropped 4 bases and J dropped 6 bases, with 17 bases sitting between them. The CDR3 is 14 amino acids. Here the CDR3 reads CSANGASGGDTQYF. As DNA, the CDR3 is TGCAGTGCTAATGGGGCGTCCGGAGGGGATACGCAGTATTTT.

This chain links TRBV28 with TRBJ2-1; perhaps TRBD2 as D (6 bases). Germline V gene lookup returns CDR1 MDHEN and CDR2 SYDVKM. This CDR3 has 15 residues. Trimming shortened V by 7 bases and J by 6 bases, and 19 bases separated the two germline ends. The CDR3 protein is CASNKGLPFPNEQFF. DNA for the CDR3: TGTGCCAGCAACAAGGGACTCCCCTTTCCCAATGAGCAGTTCTTC. The entire variable domain, with the rest obtained from reference TRBV28 and TRBJ2-1, is as follows: DVKVTQSSRYLVKRTGEKVFLECVQDMDHENMFWYRQDPGLGLRLIYFSYDVKMKEKGDIPEGYSVSREKKERFSLILESASTNQTSMYLCASNKGLPFPNEQFFGPGTRLTVL.